This record concerns one T cell receptor beta chain sequence. This CDR3 region has 15 residues. The germline V and J ends were trimmed by 7 bases and 0 bases, with 14 bases remaining between them. Germline CDR1 LNHDA, CDR2 SQIVND (reference sequence). This sample was included in a study of blood T cell repertoires in COVID-19. Libraries were prepared by immunoSEQ multiplex PCR; TCRdb keeps only in-frame clonotypes and omits some of them. The sample records 140,000 to 150,000 clones, about 89% being singletons. The sample taken for sequencing was peripheral blood. The receptor was isolated from a man aged 50 or older who had recovered from COVID-19. This rearrangement joins TRBV19 to TRBJ2-3, with D tentatively TRBD2 (6 bases). The CDR3 here is CASTIGAGSTDTQYF. CDR3 sequence (DNA): TGTGCCAGTACCATCGGGGCGGGAAGCACAGATACGCAGTATTTT. Full variable domain (missing parts from reference TRBV19 and TRBJ2-3): DGGITQSPKYLFRKEGQNVTLSCEQNLNHDAMYWYRQDPGQGLRLIYYSQIVNDFQKGDIAEGYSVSREKKESFPLTVTSAQKNPTAFYLCASTIGAGSTDTQYFGPGTRLTVL.